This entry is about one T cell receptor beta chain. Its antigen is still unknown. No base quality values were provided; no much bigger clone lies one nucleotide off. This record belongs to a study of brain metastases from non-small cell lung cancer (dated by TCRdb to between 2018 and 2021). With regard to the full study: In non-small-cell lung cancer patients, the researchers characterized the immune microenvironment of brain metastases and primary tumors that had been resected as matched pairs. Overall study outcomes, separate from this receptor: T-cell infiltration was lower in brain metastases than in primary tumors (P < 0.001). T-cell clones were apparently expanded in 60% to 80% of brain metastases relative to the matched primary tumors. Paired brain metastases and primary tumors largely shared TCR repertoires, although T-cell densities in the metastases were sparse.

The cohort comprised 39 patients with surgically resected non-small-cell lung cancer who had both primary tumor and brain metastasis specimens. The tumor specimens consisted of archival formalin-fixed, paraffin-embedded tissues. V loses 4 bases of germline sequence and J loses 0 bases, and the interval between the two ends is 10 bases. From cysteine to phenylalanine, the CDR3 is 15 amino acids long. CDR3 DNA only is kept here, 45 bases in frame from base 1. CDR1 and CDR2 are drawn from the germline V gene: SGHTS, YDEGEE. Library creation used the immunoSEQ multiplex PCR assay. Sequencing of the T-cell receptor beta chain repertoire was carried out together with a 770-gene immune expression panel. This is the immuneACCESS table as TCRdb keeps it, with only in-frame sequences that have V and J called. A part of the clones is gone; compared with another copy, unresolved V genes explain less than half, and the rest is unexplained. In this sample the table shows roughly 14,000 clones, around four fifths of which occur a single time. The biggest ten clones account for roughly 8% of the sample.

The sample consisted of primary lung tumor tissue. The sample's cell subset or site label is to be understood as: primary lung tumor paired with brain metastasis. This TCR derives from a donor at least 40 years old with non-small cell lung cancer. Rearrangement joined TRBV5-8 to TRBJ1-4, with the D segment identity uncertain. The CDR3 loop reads CASSSQVATNEKLFF. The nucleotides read TGTGCCAGCAGCAGCCAGGTCGCAACTAATGAAAAACTGTTTTTT.